This is a list of T cell receptor beta chains from one sample in a study of shared T cell receptors in the human thymus. Repertoires were generated with immunoSEQ multiplex PCR, while TCRdb's copy carries only in-frame clones and drops some. The repertoire holds fewer than 700,000 clones, with more than 75% as singletons. These data were likewise used in another study, on human thymus T cells.

Material: thymocytes. All receptors come from a boy younger than two with a congenital heart defect. Both conserved end residues are part of each CDR3. A D gene is named only where the DNA matches it firmly. Size is stated for part of the rows, as once, few or many counts, or as a class when the clone is expanded.

size | J | D | V | CDR3 | DNA
. | TRBJ2-7 | TRBD1 | TRBV10-3 | CAISESGTGNYEQYF | TGTGCCATCAGTGAGTCCGGGACAGGCAACTACGAGCAGTACTTC
. | TRBJ1-1 | TRBD1 | TRBV12-5 | CASGPTGDTEAFF | TGTGCTAGTGGTCCTACAGGGGACACTGAAGCTTTCTTT
. | TRBJ2-1 | TRBD2 | TRBV7-2 | CASSLSLAGGLSSYNEQFF | TGTGCCAGCAGCTTAAGTCTAGCGGGAGGTCTGAGCTCCTACAATGAGCAGTTCTTC
. | TRBJ2-2 | . | TRBV4-2 | CASSHKRAGRSTGELFF | TGTGCCAGCAGCCACAAGAGGGCGGGAAGGAGCACCGGGGAGCTGTTTTTT
. | TRBJ1-3 | . | TRBV16 | CASSLAPGKASGNTIYF | TGTGCCAGCAGCCTCGCCCCAGGGAAGGCCTCTGGAAACACCATATATTTT
. | TRBJ2-1 | TRBD1 | TRBV5-1 | CASSWEGQGHNEQFF | TGCGCCAGCAGCTGGGAGGGACAGGGGCACAATGAGCAGTTCTTC
once | TRBJ2-2 | . | TRBV7-2 | CASSTRGTGELFF | TGTGCCAGCAGCACCAGGGGTACCGGGGAGCTGTTTTTT
. | TRBJ2-5 | TRBD2 | TRBV4-3 | CASSQYGGVETQYF | TGCGCCAGCAGCCAATATGGGGGGGTGGAGACCCAGTACTTC
once | TRBJ2-3 | TRBD2 | TRBV19 | CASSIDHRLGLAGLTDTQYF | TGTGCCAGTAGTATAGATCATAGGTTGGGGCTAGCGGGGCTCACAGATACGCAGTATTTT
once | TRBJ2-7 | . | TRBV30 | CAWSPSSANDEQYF | TGTGCCTGGAGTCCCTCTAGCGCGAATGACGAGCAGTACTTC
. | TRBJ1-4 | TRBD1 | TRBV28 | CASSLPGTGRHINEKLFF | TGTGCCAGCAGTTTACCCGGGACAGGGAGGCATATTAATGAAAAACTGTTTTTT
. | TRBJ2-1 | . | TRBV7-8 | CASSLARSDYNEQFF | TGTGCCAGCAGCTTAGCGCGGTCAGACTACAATGAGCAGTTCTTC
few | TRBJ2-7 | TRBD2 | TRBV7-2 | CASSSTPRTSGSYEQYF | TGTGCCAGCAGCTCCACCCCTAGGACTAGCGGGAGCTACGAGCAGTACTTC
once | TRBJ1-2 | . | TRBV6-5 | CASSRDRSNYGYTF | TGTGCCAGCAGTCGCGACAGGTCTAACTATGGCTACACCTTC
. | TRBJ2-7 | TRBD2 | TRBV25-1 | CASSELTSGNYEQYF | TGTGCCAGCAGTGAACTGACTAGCGGGAACTACGAGCAGTACTTC
. | TRBJ2-5 | TRBD1 | TRBV7-2 | CASSYFPTGPQETQYF | TGTGCCAGCAGCTACTTTCCGACAGGGCCCCAAGAGACCCAGTACTTC
. | TRBJ2-1 | . | TRBV5-6 | CASTRDNPYNEQFF | TGTGCCAGCACTAGGGACAACCCCTACAATGAGCAGTTCTTC
. | TRBJ2-2 | . | TRBV28 | CASSHSNRDRELFF | TGTGCCAGCAGTCACTCAAATCGGGACAGGGAGCTGTTTTTT
. | TRBJ2-7 | TRBD1 | TRBV28 | CASSPPGQGREQYF | TGTGCCAGCAGTCCGCCGGGACAGGGTAGGGAGCAGTACTTC
. | TRBJ1-1 | TRBD1 | TRBV5-1 | CASSLTRGLDTEAFF | TGCGCCAGCAGCTTGACAAGGGGGCTTGACACTGAAGCTTTCTTT
. | TRBJ2-7 | TRBD1 | TRBV7-8 | CASSFKAGGGEQYF | TGTGCCAGCAGCTTCAAGGCAGGGGGTGGCGAGCAGTACTTC
. | TRBJ2-2 | . | TRBV5-1 | CASSPTRSTGELFF | TGCGCCAGCAGCCCTACGCGGTCCACCGGGGAGCTGTTTTTT
few | TRBJ2-1 | TRBD1 | TRBV5-1 | CASSLEETGGPYNEQFF | TGCGCCAGCAGCTTGGAGGAGACAGGGGGCCCCTACAATGAGCAGTTCTTC
. | TRBJ2-4 | TRBD2 | TRBV5-1 | CASSLEGRGTKNIQYF | TGCGCCAGCAGTCTGGAGGGGAGGGGAACCAAAAACATTCAGTACTTC
. | TRBJ2-1 | . | TRBV6-4 | CASSDSPRRPNEQFF | TGTGCCAGCAGTGATTCTCCGAGGCGTCCCAATGAGCAGTTCTTC
. | TRBJ2-1 | TRBD2 | TRBV28 | CASSLIWIAGGPNPHEQFF | TGTGCCAGCAGTTTAATCTGGATAGCGGGAGGGCCGAATCCCCATGAGCAGTTCTTC
. | TRBJ2-1 | . | TRBV27 | CASSDKDKTYNEQFF | TGTGCCAGCAGTGATAAGGACAAAACCTACAATGAGCAGTTCTTC
. | TRBJ1-1 | TRBD1 | TRBV11-2 | CASSSNTGVWNTEAFF | TGTGCCAGCAGCTCGAACACAGGGGTATGGAACACTGAAGCTTTCTTT
. | TRBJ2-7 | . | TRBV5-4 | CASSLDRRGAKYF | TGTGCCAGCAGCTTGGATCGGCGGGGCGCGAAGTACTTC
. | TRBJ2-7 | . | TRBV30 | CAWGWAGTYEQYF | TGTGCCTGGGGGTGGGCAGGGACCTACGAGCAGTACTTC
once | TRBJ2-7 | TRBD1 | TRBV5-1 | CASSWGAGGPYEQYF | TGCGCCAGCAGCTGGGGGGCAGGGGGCCCCTACGAGCAGTACTTC
. | TRBJ2-7 | TRBD2 | TRBV19 | CASSATSQIYEQYF | TGTGCCAGTAGTGCGACTAGCCAAATCTACGAGCAGTACTTC
. | TRBJ1-2 | TRBD1 | TRBV5-8 | CASSARLGGEVFYGYTF | TGTGCCAGCAGCGCACGTCTAGGGGGCGAGGTTTTCTATGGCTACACCTTC
. | TRBJ2-7 | TRBD1 | TRBV19 | CASSIDRGYEQYF | TGTGCCAGTAGTATTGACAGGGGCTACGAGCAGTACTTC
. | TRBJ2-2 | . | TRBV28 | CASRSGQPGRREDGATGELFF | TGTGCCAGCAGGTCGGGACAGCCTGGGAGGCGGGAGGATGGGGCCACCGGGGAGCTGTTTTTT
. | TRBJ1-4 | . | TRBV11-2 | CASSFSGTRNEKLFF | TGTGCCAGCAGCTTTTCCGGGACAAGGAATGAAAAACTGTTTTTT
. | TRBJ1-2 | . | TRBV15 | CATSRDSAGFNGYTF | TGTGCCACCAGCAGAGATTCAGCAGGGTTCAATGGCTACACCTTC